Shown below are 10 T cell receptor beta chains from a single sample sequenced in a study of cytomegalovirus exposure and HLA in healthy donors. PCR primers comprised 60 Vbeta and 13 Jbeta primers. Clones were sequenced by immunoSEQ multiplex PCR, and TCRdb holds only the in-frame ones, with some missing. The table has 180,000 or so clones, about 80% seen once. The source material was PBMCs. These receptors originate from a man aged 35-49 years in good health and CMV-seropositive.

This clone was found a few times. The chain couples TRBV6-1 to TRBJ2-7, with 12 bases that match TRBD2. The CDR3 has 14 residues. Germline CDR1 reads MNHNS; CDR2 reads SASEGT. V gave up 7 bases and J gave up 5 bases; unmatched junction bases: 6. The CDR3 nucleotides read TGTGCCAGCACCCGACTAGCGGGAGTTGACGAGCAGTACTTC. Amino acids: CASTRLAGVDEQYF.

The rearrangement links TRBV7-2 to TRBJ2-5; TRBD2 aligns across 10 bases. The ends lost 5 bases at V and 2 bases at J; junction bases unmatched: 5. In germline, CDR1 is SGHTA, CDR2 FQGNSA. This CDR3 spans 15 amino acids. The CDR3 sequence: CASSAAGGGQETQYF. CDR3 nucleotide sequence: TGTGCCAGCAGCGCAGCGGGAGGGGGACAAGAGACCCAGTACTTC.

The chain has TRBV6-1 and TRBJ1-4, with unresolved D. The CDR3 consists of 13 residues. Per germline, CDR1 MNHNS and CDR2 SASEGT. Trimming removed 6 bases at V and 6 bases at J, with 11 bases between. The CDR3 sequence: CASRAGLYEKLFF. The DNA of the CDR3 is TGTGCCAGCAGAGCGGGCCTTTATGAAAAACTGTTTTTT.

The gene calls are TRBV9 and TRBJ1-5; 7 nucleotides match TRBD1. CDR3 size: 14 residues. After removal of 0 bases from V and 8 bases from J, the junction contained 5 bases not matched to a gene. CDR1 is SGDLS, CDR2 YYNGEE, per germline. The CDR3 DNA is TGTGCCAGCAGCGTAGGGCAGGGGGGTGAGCCCCAGCATTTT. Protein: CASSVGQGGEPQHF.

The chain has TRBV28 and TRBJ1-2; TRBD1 aligns across 7 bases. CDR1 and CDR2 (germline): MDHEN, SYDVKM. V was pared by 5 bases and J by 3 bases, with 9 bases of the junction left unmatched. The CDR3 is 15 amino acids. Here the CDR3 reads CASSPTGQIDYGYTF. The CDR3 bases are TGTGCCAGCAGTCCCACGGGACAGATAGACTATGGCTACACCTTC.

CDR3 residues: CASSLTSGSYNEQFF. CDR3 nucleotide sequence: TGTGCCAGCAGTTTAACTAGCGGGAGTTACAATGAGCAGTTCTTC. The V call is TRBV28, the J call TRBJ2-1; 11 nucleotides line up with TRBD2. The V gene end was trimmed by 2 bases and the J gene end by 4 bases; junction bases not matched to a gene: 1. The CDR3 totals 15 residues. In germline, CDR1 is MDHEN, CDR2 SYDVKM. Combining the CDR3 with reference TRBV28 and TRBJ2-1 gives the whole variable domain DVKVTQSSRYLVKRTGEKVFLECVQDMDHENMFWYRQDPGLGLRLIYFSYDVKMKEKGDIPEGYSVSREKKERFSLILESASTNQTSMYLCASSLTSGSYNEQFFGPGTRLTVL.

V usage is TRBV28 and J usage is TRBJ1-2, with 7 nucleotides matching TRBD1. The CDR3 is made up of 13 amino acids. Trimming took 7 bases from V and 3 from J; bases not matched to a gene: 5. Germline assignment: CDR1 MDHEN and CDR2 SYDVKM. The CDR3 DNA reads as TGTGCCAGCACCCTCACAGGGGACTATGGCTACACCTTC. Its translation is CASTLTGDYGYTF.

Remarks on this clone: At one boundary the junction diverges from the germline segment, which might be a read error. The chain is built from TRBV6-5 and TRBJ1-1; 7 bases align to TRBD1. The germline gives CDR1 MNHEY, CDR2 SVGAGI. The CDR3 is 15 residues long. Written as DNA, the CDR3 is TGTGCCGTTTTCGTTCATGGGACAGCGAACGCTGAAGCTTTCTTT. As protein: CAVFVHGTANAEAFF.

The V call is TRBV2, the J call TRBJ2-1; TRBD2 aligns across 9 bases. Germline CDR1 is SNHLY and CDR2 is FYNNEI. With V trimmed by 6 bases and J by 6 bases, 9 bases remained unmatched. The CDR3 has 15 amino acids. The CDR3 here is CASRIAGDVSNEQFF. The CDR3 DNA reads as TGTGCCAGCAGAATAGCGGGAGATGTCAGCAATGAGCAGTTCTTC. The full variable domain, in which reference TRBV2 and TRBJ2-1 provide the parts outside the CDR3, is EPEVTQTPSHQVTQMGQEVILRCVPISNHLYFYWYRQILGQKVEFLVSFYNNEISEKSEIFDDQFSVERPDGSNFTLKIRSTKLEDSAMYFCASRIAGDVSNEQFFGPGTRLTVL.

V is TRBV5-1 and J is TRBJ2-5, with D possibly TRBD2 on 7 matching bases. In germline, CDR1 is SGHRS, CDR2 YFSETQ. V was cut by 4 bases and J by 7 bases, with 20 bases left in between. CDR3 length: 15 amino acids. The CDR3 region has the DNA TGCGCCAGCAGCCCTGATGGGGGGGCCCAGGCGACCCAGTACTTC. Its protein product is CASSPDGGAQATQYF.